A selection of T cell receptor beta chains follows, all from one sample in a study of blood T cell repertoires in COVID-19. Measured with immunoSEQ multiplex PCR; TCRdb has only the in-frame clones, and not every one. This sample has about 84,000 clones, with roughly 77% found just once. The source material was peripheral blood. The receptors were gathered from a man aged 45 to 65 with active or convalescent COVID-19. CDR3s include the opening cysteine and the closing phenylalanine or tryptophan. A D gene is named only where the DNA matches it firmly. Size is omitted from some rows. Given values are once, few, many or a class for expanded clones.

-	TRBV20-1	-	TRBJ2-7	CSASTQASTYEQYF	TGCAGTGCTAGTACCCAGGCATCTACCTACGAGCAGTACTTC
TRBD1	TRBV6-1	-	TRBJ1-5	CASSQGQGGQPQHF	TGTGCCAGCAGTCAGGGACAGGGCGGTCAGCCCCAGCATTTT
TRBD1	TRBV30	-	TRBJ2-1	CAWSSKLTGLYNEQFF	TGTGCCTGGAGTTCGAAACTGACAGGGCTCTACAATGAGCAGTTCTTC
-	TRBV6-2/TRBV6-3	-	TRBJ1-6	CASSRGQNNSPLHF	TGTGCCAGCAGTCGAGGACAGAATAATTCACCCCTCCACTTT
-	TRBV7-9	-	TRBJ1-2	CASSSRQSNYGYTF	TGTGCCAGCAGCTCAAGACAGTCCAACTATGGCTACACCTTC
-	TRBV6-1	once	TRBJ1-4	CASSEWRGGNEKLFF	TGTGCCAGCAGTGAATGGAGGGGAGGTAATGAAAAACTGTTTTTT
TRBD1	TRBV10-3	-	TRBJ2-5	CAISDGTGGGETQYF	TGTGCCATCAGTGACGGGACAGGGGGCGGAGAGACCCAGTACTTC
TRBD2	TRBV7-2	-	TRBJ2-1	CASSGGGALGNEQFF	TGTGCCAGCAGCGGCGGGGGGGCCTTAGGGAATGAGCAGTTCTTC
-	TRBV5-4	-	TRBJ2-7	CASSSGSVGEQYF	TGTGCCAGCAGCTCCGGGTCAGTTGGCGAGCAGTACTTC
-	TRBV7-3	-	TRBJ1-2	CASSLGPGDGYTF	TGTGCCAGCAGCTTAGGGCCAGGGGATGGCTACACCTTC
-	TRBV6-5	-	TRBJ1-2	CASFDPASMGGYTF	TGTGCCAGCTTCGACCCGGCAAGTATGGGCGGCTACACCTTC
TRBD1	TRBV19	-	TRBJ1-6	CASSTGLRTGRNSPLHF	TGTGCCAGTAGTACCGGGCTCAGGACAGGGAGAAATTCACCCCTCCACTTT
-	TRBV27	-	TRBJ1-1	CASSESGRGTEAFF	TGTGCCAGCAGTGAAAGTGGGAGGGGCACTGAAGCTTTCTTT
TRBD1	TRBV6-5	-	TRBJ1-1	CASTNYRGNTEAFF	TGTGCCAGCACCAATTACAGGGGGAACACTGAAGCTTTCTTT
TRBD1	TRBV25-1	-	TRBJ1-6	CASSWGTASPLHF	TGTGCCAGCAGCTGGGGGACAGCCTCACCCCTCCACTTT
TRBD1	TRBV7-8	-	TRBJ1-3	CASSERRGTGAPGNTIYF	TGTGCCAGCAGCGAACGCCGTGGGACAGGGGCCCCTGGAAACACCATATATTTT
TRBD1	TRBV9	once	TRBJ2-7	CASSPRTGATYEQYF	TGTGCCAGCAGCCCCCGGACAGGGGCTACCTACGAGCAGTACTTC
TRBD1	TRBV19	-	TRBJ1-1	CASSIVRQGARAMNTEAFF	TGTGCCAGTAGTATAGTGCGTCAGGGGGCGAGGGCTATGAACACTGAAGCTTTCTTT
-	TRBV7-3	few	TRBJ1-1	CASSLRPADTEAFF	TGTGCCAGCAGCTTAAGGCCCGCAGACACTGAAGCTTTCTTT
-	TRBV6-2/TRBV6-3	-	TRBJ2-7	CASSPGLDYEQYF	TGTGCCAGCAGTCCGGGACTGGACTACGAGCAGTACTTC
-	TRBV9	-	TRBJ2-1	CASSVGLAAYNEQFF	TGTGCCAGCAGCGTAGGGTTAGCGGCCTACAATGAGCAGTTCTTC
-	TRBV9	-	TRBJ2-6	CASSVATPTRALGDPGANVLTF	TGTGCCAGCAGCGTAGCTACCCCAACGAGGGCTCTGGGAGATCCTGGGGCCAACGTCCTGACTTTC
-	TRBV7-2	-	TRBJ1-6	CASSLKSHYNSPLHF	TGTGCCAGCAGCTTAAAAAGCCACTATAATTCACCCCTCCACTTT
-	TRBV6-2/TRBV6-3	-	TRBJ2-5	CASSYPQETQYF	TGTGCCAGCAGTTACCCACAAGAGACCCAGTACTTC
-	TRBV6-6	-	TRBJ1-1	CASSYEKTEAFF	TGTGCCAGCAGTTACGAGAAGACTGAAGCTTTCTTT
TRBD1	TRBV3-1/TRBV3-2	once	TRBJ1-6	CASSGWDREGSNSPLHF	TGTGCCAGCAGCGGATGGGACAGGGAAGGGAGTAATTCACCCCTCCACTTT
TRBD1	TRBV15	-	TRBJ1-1	CATSRDRGRGAFF	TGTGCCACCAGCAGAGATCGAGGCAGGGGGGCTTTCTTT
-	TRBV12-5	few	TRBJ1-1	CASGLGGGVSSTEAFF	TGTGCTAGTGGTTTGGGCGGAGGGGTTTCTAGCACTGAAGCTTTCTTT
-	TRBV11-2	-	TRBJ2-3	CASSSGRWSDTQYF	TGTGCCAGCAGCTCGGGGAGGTGGTCAGATACGCAGTATTTT
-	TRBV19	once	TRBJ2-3	CASSRIGGSTDTQYF	TGTGCCAGTAGTAGGATCGGGGGTAGCACAGATACGCAGTATTTT
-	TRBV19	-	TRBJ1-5	CASQYLGQGAQNQPQHF	TGTGCCAGTCAGTACCTCGGGCAGGGTGCTCAAAATCAGCCCCAGCATTTT
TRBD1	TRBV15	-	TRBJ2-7	CASLGRGQSGPVHPYEQYF	TGTGCCTCTCTCGGCCGGGGACAGTCTGGCCCTGTTCATCCCTACGAGCAGTACTTC
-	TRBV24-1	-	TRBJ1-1	CATRTGNSEAFF	TGTGCCACCAGAACGGGGAACTCTGAAGCTTTCTTT
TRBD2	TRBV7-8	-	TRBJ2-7	CASSSRDGGGYEQYF	TGTGCCAGCAGCTCCCGGGACGGCGGGGGCTACGAGCAGTACTTC
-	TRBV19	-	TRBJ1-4	CASSPPAGAANEKLFF	TGTGCCAGTAGTCCACCTGCGGGAGCGGCTAATGAAAAACTGTTTTTT
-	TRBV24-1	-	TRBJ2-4	CATSDSRDSKNIQYF	TGTGCCACCAGTGATTCACGAGACAGTAAAAACATTCAGTACTTC
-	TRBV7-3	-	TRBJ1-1	CASRFQGDTEAFF	TGTGCCAGCAGATTCCAGGGTGATACTGAAGCTTTCTTT
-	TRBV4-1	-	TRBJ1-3	CASSQAISGNTIYF	TGCGCCAGCAGCCAAGCCATCTCTGGAAACACCATATATTTT
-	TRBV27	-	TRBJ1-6	CASSGGQTSSYNSPLHF	TGTGCCAGCAGTGGAGGACAGACCAGCTCCTATAATTCACCCCTCCACTTT
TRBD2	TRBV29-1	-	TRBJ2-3	CSVREGRIRNTDTQYF	TGCAGCGTTCGGGAGGGACGGATCCGCAACACAGATACGCAGTATTTT
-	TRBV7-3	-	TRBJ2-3	CASSAWDSPADTQYF	TGTGCCAGCAGCGCATGGGACTCCCCGGCAGATACGCAGTATTTT
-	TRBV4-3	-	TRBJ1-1	CASRLSGANTEAFF	TGCGCCAGCAGACTTAGCGGGGCCAACACTGAAGCTTTCTTT
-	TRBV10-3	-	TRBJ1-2	CAITSGGGYTF	TGTGCCATCACCTCGGGGGGAGGCTACACCTTC
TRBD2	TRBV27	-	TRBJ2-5	CASSLVGLAGGVETQYF	TGTGCCAGCAGTTTAGTCGGACTAGCGGGGGGGGTAGAGACCCAGTACTTC